These 10 T cell receptor beta chains came from one sample sequenced in a study of CXCR3-negative and CXCR3-positive naive CD8 T cells. Study outcomes and limitations: The study found more hydrophobic TRB CDR3s in CXCR3-positive naive cells than in CXCR3-negative naive cells.

UMI-tagged TRB cDNA libraries were built via 5' RACE. TCRdb re-called the 5' RACE reads; one entry per CDR3 protein, DNA not given. The sample includes approximately 96,000 distinct CDR3 sequences. Their antigens are not known. Sequencing was carried out using naive CXCR3+ CD8+ T cells from blood. Subset described: CD45RO-CCR7+CD27+CD95- naive CD8+ T cells expressing CXCR3 (TNR3+). The receptors originated from a human donor in good health. Some clones in this sample may be carry-over from other donors' samples.

The chain is built from TRBV5-1 and TRBJ2-5; the D call of TRBD2 rests on TCRdb alone, since no DNA is present to check it. This CDR3 is 15 amino acids long. Per germline, CDR1 SGHRS and CDR2 YFSETQ. The chain's CDR3 is CASSLAVRGPETQYF.

CDR3 in amino acids: CASSLTAGVWEQYF. This chain uses TRBV28 with TRBJ2-7; TCRdb names TRBD2, which stays unverified in the absence of DNA. The germline gives CDR1 MDHEN, CDR2 SYDVKM. This CDR3 has 14 amino acids. Drawing the rest from reference TRBV28 and TRBJ2-7, the complete variable domain is DVKVTQSSRYLVKRTGEKVFLECVQDMDHENMFWYRQDPGLGLRLIYFSYDVKMKEKGDIPEGYSVSREKKERFSLILESASTNQTSMYLCASSLTAGVWEQYFGPGTRLTVT.

V gene TRBV6-2 or TRBV6-3 combines with J gene TRBJ2-3. The CDR3 is 16 residues long. Looked up from germline, CDR1 is MNHEY and CDR2 is SVGEGT. The CDR3 sequence is CASSYSTGFSTDTQYF.

CDR3 protein: CASSGPTSDSGGTQYF. The chain uses TRBV7-6 and TRBJ2-3; TCRdb's assignment of TRBD2 cannot be checked, as there is no DNA. Germline CDR1 and CDR2: SGHVS and FNYEAQ. The CDR3 runs 16 residues. The full variable domain, with the rest looked up from reference TRBV7-6 and TRBJ2-3, is GAGVSQSPRYKVTKRGQDVALRCDPISGHVSLYWYRQALGQGPEFLTYFNYEAQQDKSGLPNDRFSAERPEGSISTLTIQRTEQRDSAMYRCASSGPTSDSGGTQYFGPGTRLTVL.

The chain employs TRBV4-1 and TRBJ1-1; the D call from TCRdb, TRBD1, cannot be confirmed without DNA. Germline CDR1 and CDR2: MGHRA and YSYEKL. The CDR3 is made up of 12 amino acids. The CDR3: CASEGGNTEAFF.

This chain links TRBV7-9 with TRBJ2-3; there is no DNA to check the TCRdb D call of TRBD2. Per germline, CDR1 SEHNR and CDR2 FQNEAQ (reference sequence). This CDR3 is built from 18 residues. The CDR3 here is CASSLAALAGTSTDTQYF.

The chain combines TRBV4-1 with TRBJ2-5; the D gene TCRdb calls, TRBD1, cannot be checked with no DNA. Germline V gene data show CDR1 as MGHRA and CDR2 as YSYEKL. The CDR3 consists of 16 residues. CDR3 in amino acids: CASSQGADREAETQYF.

The rearrangement joins TRBV11-2 to TRBJ2-7; the D gene TCRdb calls, TRBD1, cannot be checked with no DNA. CDR3 length: 12 amino acids. The germline V gene encodes CDR1 SGHAT and CDR2 FQNNGV. The CDR3 sequence is CASSLVGVEQYF.

CDR3 region: CASSLSPSDQETQYF. J is TRBJ2-5 and V is TRBV7-2. Germline V gene data show CDR1 as SGHTA and CDR2 as FQGNSA. The CDR3 loop spans 15 amino acids.

The V call is TRBV12-3 or TRBV12-4, the J call TRBJ1-1; TCRdb selects TRBD1, and the lack of DNA leaves this call unchecked. There are 15 residues in the CDR3. CDR3 loop: CASSQVGRMNTEAFF.